The text below deals with one T cell receptor beta chain. Its antigen is undetermined. The data derive from a study of T-cell reconstitution after alpha-beta-depleted transplantation in children. Points from the study as a whole: From newly produced T cells came most of the T-cell counts and diversity one year after transplant. The origin of alpha-beta T cells about two months after transplant was reportedly several hundred expanded graft clones.

Germline V gene data show CDR1 as SGHRS and CDR2 as YFSETQ. The length of the CDR3 is 14 residues. V was pared by 4 bases and J by 3 bases, with 12 bases between. During its preparation, the TCRbeta library received unique molecular identifiers. TCRdb fed the PCR reads into MiXCR, producing one record per CDR3 protein. There are about 980,000 distinct CDR3 sequences in the sample; around 30% occur only once, and roughly 31% lies in the top ten. The sequence came from a boy under two years old who had a stem cell transplant for SCID, so the T cells may come from the graft donor. This chain joins TRBV5-1 and TRBJ2-3; tentative D call: TRBD2 (5 bases). Source: PBMCs, mostly from graft donor cells, taken 360 days after TCRalphabeta/CD19-depleted stem cell transplant. The CDR3 region has the DNA TGCGCCAGCAGCCCGGAGACGGGGACAGATACGCAGTATTTT. It specifies CASSPETGTDTQYF.